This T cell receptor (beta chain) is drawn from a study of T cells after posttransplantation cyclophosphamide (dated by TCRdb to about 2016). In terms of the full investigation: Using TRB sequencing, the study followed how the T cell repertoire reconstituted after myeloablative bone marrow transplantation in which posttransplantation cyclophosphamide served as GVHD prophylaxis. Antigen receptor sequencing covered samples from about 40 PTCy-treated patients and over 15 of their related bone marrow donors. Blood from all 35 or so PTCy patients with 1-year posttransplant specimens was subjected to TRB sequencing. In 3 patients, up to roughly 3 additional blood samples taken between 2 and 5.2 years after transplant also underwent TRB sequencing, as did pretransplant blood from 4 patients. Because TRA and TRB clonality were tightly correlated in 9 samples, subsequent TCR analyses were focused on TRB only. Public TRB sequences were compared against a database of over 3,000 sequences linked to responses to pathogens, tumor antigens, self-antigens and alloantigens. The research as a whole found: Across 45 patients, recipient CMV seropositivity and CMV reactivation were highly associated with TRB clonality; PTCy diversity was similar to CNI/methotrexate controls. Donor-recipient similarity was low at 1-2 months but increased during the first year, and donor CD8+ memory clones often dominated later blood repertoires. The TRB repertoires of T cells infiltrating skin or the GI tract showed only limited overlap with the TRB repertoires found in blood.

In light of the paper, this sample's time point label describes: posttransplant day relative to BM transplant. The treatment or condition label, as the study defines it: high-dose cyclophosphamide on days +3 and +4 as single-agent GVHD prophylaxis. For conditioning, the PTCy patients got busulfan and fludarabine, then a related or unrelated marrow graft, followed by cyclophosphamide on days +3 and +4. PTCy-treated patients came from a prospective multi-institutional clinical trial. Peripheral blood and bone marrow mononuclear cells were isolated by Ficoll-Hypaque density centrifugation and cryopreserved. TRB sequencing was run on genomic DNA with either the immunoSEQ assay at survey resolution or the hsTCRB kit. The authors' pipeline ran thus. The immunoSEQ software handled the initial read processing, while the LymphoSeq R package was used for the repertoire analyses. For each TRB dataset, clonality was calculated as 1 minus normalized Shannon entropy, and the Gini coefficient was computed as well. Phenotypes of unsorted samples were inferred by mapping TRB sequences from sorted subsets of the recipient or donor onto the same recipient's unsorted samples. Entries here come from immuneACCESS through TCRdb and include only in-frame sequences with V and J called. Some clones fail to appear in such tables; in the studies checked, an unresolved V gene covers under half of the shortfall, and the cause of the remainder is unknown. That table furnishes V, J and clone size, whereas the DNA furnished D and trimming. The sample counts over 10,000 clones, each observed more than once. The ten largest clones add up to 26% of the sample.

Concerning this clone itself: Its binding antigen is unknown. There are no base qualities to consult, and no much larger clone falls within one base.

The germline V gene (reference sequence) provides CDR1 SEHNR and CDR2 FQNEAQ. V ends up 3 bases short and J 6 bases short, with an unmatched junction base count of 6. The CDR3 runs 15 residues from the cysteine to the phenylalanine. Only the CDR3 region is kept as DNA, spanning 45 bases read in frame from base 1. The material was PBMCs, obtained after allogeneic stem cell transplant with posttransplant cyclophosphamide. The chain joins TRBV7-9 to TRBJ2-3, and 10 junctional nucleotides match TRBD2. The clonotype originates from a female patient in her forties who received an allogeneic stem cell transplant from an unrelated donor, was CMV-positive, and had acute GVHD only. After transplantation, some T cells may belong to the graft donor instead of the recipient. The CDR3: CASSFMSGRVDTQYF. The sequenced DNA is TGTGCCAGCAGCTTTATGAGCGGGAGGGTCGATACGCAGTATTTT.